This is a list of T cell receptor beta chains from one sample in a study of shared clonotypes between healthy human individuals. Clones were read by immunoSEQ multiplex PCR, and TCRdb kept only the in-frame ones, dropping some. The top ten hold 1.5% of the sample, which has around 940,000 clones, around three quarters seen once. Sequenced material: memory CD4+ T cells sorted from blood. The receptor set was obtained from a young man in good health. The CDR3 runs from the conserved cysteine through the conserved F or W. A D gene is named only where the DNA matches it firmly. Clone size is stated in some rows and not others, as once, few, many or a class when expanded.

j_call: TRBJ2-1
v_call: TRBV2
d_call: TRBD1
clone_size: -
cdr3_nt: TGTGCCAGCAATGGGAATGGACAGGGTGAGCAGTTCTTC
cdr3_aa: CASNGNGQGEQFF

j_call: TRBJ2-1
v_call: TRBV5-1
d_call: -
clone_size: -
cdr3_nt: TGCGCCAGCAGCTTGCTTGTCGGGGGAGCACACAATGAGCAGTTCTTC
cdr3_aa: CASSLLVGGAHNEQFF

j_call: TRBJ1-1
v_call: TRBV5-1
d_call: -
clone_size: -
cdr3_nt: TGCGCCAGCAGCTTCGGCTATAGGGACACTGAAGCTTTCTTT
cdr3_aa: CASSFGYRDTEAFF

j_call: TRBJ1-2
v_call: TRBV25-1
d_call: -
clone_size: -
cdr3_nt: TGTGCCAGCAGTGAATTGAGAGGGGTCGATGGCTACACCTTC
cdr3_aa: CASSELRGVDGYTF

j_call: TRBJ1-1
v_call: TRBV5-1
d_call: TRBD1
clone_size: -
cdr3_nt: TGCGCCAGCAGCTTGGACAGGGGTATGAACACTGAAGCTTTCTTT
cdr3_aa: CASSLDRGMNTEAFF

j_call: TRBJ2-7
v_call: TRBV5-6
d_call: TRBD1
clone_size: -
cdr3_nt: TGTGCCAGCAGCTTGGGTCGTAGACAGGGATCCTACGAGCAGTACTTC
cdr3_aa: CASSLGRRQGSYEQYF

j_call: TRBJ2-3
v_call: TRBV6-5
d_call: -
clone_size: -
cdr3_nt: TGTGCCAGCAGTCAAGGGGACCTAGGGACGCAGTATTTT
cdr3_aa: CASSQGDLGTQYF

j_call: TRBJ2-6
v_call: TRBV19
d_call: -
clone_size: -
cdr3_nt: TGTGCCAGTAGTGGGCGGGGCTCTGGGGCCAACGTCCTGACTTTC
cdr3_aa: CASSGRGSGANVLTF

j_call: TRBJ2-1
v_call: TRBV5-1
d_call: -
clone_size: many
cdr3_nt: TGCGCCAGCAGCGGAACGGGGGAAGCCTACAATGAGCAGTTCTTC
cdr3_aa: CASSGTGEAYNEQFF

j_call: TRBJ2-6
v_call: TRBV5-4
d_call: TRBD1
clone_size: -
cdr3_nt: TGTGCCAGCAGCTCCGACAGGGGGATGCTCTCTGGGGCCAACGTCCTGACTTTC
cdr3_aa: CASSSDRGMLSGANVLTF

j_call: TRBJ1-2
v_call: TRBV10-3
d_call: -
clone_size: -
cdr3_nt: TGTGCCATCAGTGAGTCGATTGGGGTTTTTTATGGCTACACCTTC
cdr3_aa: CAISESIGVFYGYTF

j_call: TRBJ2-5
v_call: TRBV5-1
d_call: TRBD1
clone_size: -
cdr3_nt: TGCGCCAGCAGCTTGGGGACAGGGTTGGAGACCCAGTACTTC
cdr3_aa: CASSLGTGLETQYF

j_call: TRBJ2-5
v_call: TRBV5-6
d_call: -
clone_size: once
cdr3_nt: TGTGCCAGCAGCTTGAGGACAGCTGGGGGGACCCAGTACTTC
cdr3_aa: CASSLRTAGGTQYF

j_call: TRBJ2-3
v_call: TRBV7-2
d_call: TRBD2
clone_size: -
cdr3_nt: TGTGCCAGCAGCCCTAACGGCGGGGGAGATACGCAGTATTTT
cdr3_aa: CASSPNGGGDTQYF

j_call: TRBJ1-5
v_call: TRBV5-1
d_call: -
clone_size: -
cdr3_nt: TGCGCCAGCAGCTTCGGGGAGGGGAGCAATCAGCCCCAGCATTTT
cdr3_aa: CASSFGEGSNQPQHF

j_call: TRBJ2-7
v_call: TRBV4-3
d_call: -
clone_size: -
cdr3_nt: TGCGCCAGCAGCCCCGGCAAGGGTGTAGGTCGCTACGAGCAGTACTTC
cdr3_aa: CASSPGKGVGRYEQYF

j_call: TRBJ2-7
v_call: TRBV7-9
d_call: TRBD1
clone_size: -
cdr3_nt: TGTGCCAGCAGCTCCCCGGGACAGGGGTTCTACGAGCAGTACTTC
cdr3_aa: CASSSPGQGFYEQYF

j_call: TRBJ2-7
v_call: TRBV14
d_call: TRBD2
clone_size: -
cdr3_nt: TGTGCCAGCAGCCAAGTGACTAGCGGGAGTAACGAGCAGTACTTC
cdr3_aa: CASSQVTSGSNEQYF

j_call: TRBJ2-7
v_call: TRBV7-8
d_call: -
clone_size: -
cdr3_nt: TGTGCCAGCAGCTTAGTGGGCGGGGGCTACTCCTACGAGCAGTACTTC
cdr3_aa: CASSLVGGGYSYEQYF

j_call: TRBJ1-2
v_call: TRBV19
d_call: TRBD1
clone_size: -
cdr3_nt: TGTGCCAGTAGTAAAGGGACAGGGGGCACCTATGGCTACACCTTC
cdr3_aa: CASSKGTGGTYGYTF

j_call: TRBJ2-7
v_call: TRBV5-1
d_call: TRBD2
clone_size: -
cdr3_nt: TGCGCCAGCAGCTTGGAGGCGGGAGGAACCTACGAGCAGTACTTC
cdr3_aa: CASSLEAGGTYEQYF

j_call: TRBJ2-2
v_call: TRBV18
d_call: TRBD1
clone_size: -
cdr3_nt: TGTGCCAGCTCAGGACAGGGTCGTATGAACACCGGGGAGCTGTTTTTT
cdr3_aa: CASSGQGRMNTGELFF

j_call: TRBJ1-5
v_call: TRBV18
d_call: -
clone_size: -
cdr3_nt: TGTGCCAGCTCACCGGGGGGGTACAATCAGCCCCAGCATTTT
cdr3_aa: CASSPGGYNQPQHF

j_call: TRBJ1-2
v_call: TRBV7-2
d_call: -
clone_size: -
cdr3_nt: TGTGCCAGCAGCTTAGCAGGGGCGAACTATGGCTACACCTTC
cdr3_aa: CASSLAGANYGYTF

j_call: TRBJ2-7
v_call: TRBV6-1
d_call: -
clone_size: -
cdr3_nt: TGTGCCAGCAGAAGCAGGGGTGAAATTTCCTACGAGCAGTACTTC
cdr3_aa: CASRSRGEISYEQYF

j_call: TRBJ1-5
v_call: TRBV27
d_call: -
clone_size: -
cdr3_nt: TGTGCCAGCAGTGCTATTTCTGATAGGGGCAATCAGCCCCAGCATTTT
cdr3_aa: CASSAISDRGNQPQHF

j_call: TRBJ2-1
v_call: TRBV7-2
d_call: -
clone_size: -
cdr3_nt: TGTGCCAGCAGCTTGTCCATGGCGGCGTACAATGAGCAGTTCTTC
cdr3_aa: CASSLSMAAYNEQFF

j_call: TRBJ1-1
v_call: TRBV2
d_call: TRBD1
clone_size: few
cdr3_nt: TGTGCCAGCTCGGGACAGCCCGGGGGACGAAACACTGAAGCTTTCTTT
cdr3_aa: CASSGQPGGRNTEAFF

j_call: TRBJ2-7
v_call: TRBV14
d_call: -
clone_size: many
cdr3_nt: TGTGCCAGCAGTCCCAGGGTCGGCTACGAGCAGTACTTC
cdr3_aa: CASSPRVGYEQYF

j_call: TRBJ1-1
v_call: TRBV5-1
d_call: TRBD1
clone_size: -
cdr3_nt: TGCGCCACCCGACAGGGGATGAACACTGAAGCTTTCTTT
cdr3_aa: CATRQGMNTEAFF

j_call: TRBJ2-3
v_call: TRBV2
d_call: -
clone_size: few
cdr3_nt: TGTGCCAGCAGTGTAGACGCGTTAAGCACAGATACGCAGTATTTT
cdr3_aa: CASSVDALSTDTQYF

j_call: TRBJ1-1
v_call: TRBV18
d_call: TRBD1
clone_size: -
cdr3_nt: TGTGCCAGCTCACAACAGGGGGCGCTCACTGAAGCTTTCTTT
cdr3_aa: CASSQQGALTEAFF

j_call: TRBJ2-2
v_call: TRBV6-1
d_call: TRBD1
clone_size: few
cdr3_nt: TGTGCCAGCAGTGGACAGGGTGCGGTCACCGGGGAGCTGTTTTTT
cdr3_aa: CASSGQGAVTGELFF

j_call: TRBJ2-7
v_call: TRBV19
d_call: TRBD2
clone_size: -
cdr3_nt: TGTGCCAGTAGAACTGGGACTAGCGGGACCTACGAGCAGTACTTC
cdr3_aa: CASRTGTSGTYEQYF

j_call: TRBJ2-7
v_call: TRBV2
d_call: TRBD1
clone_size: -
cdr3_nt: TGTGCCAGCAGTGATGGACAGGGTAGGCAGCAGTACTTC
cdr3_aa: CASSDGQGRQQYF

j_call: TRBJ2-4
v_call: TRBV9
d_call: -
clone_size: -
cdr3_nt: TGTGCCAGCAGCGTAGGAGTTGGGGCGGCCGAAAACATTCAGTACTTC
cdr3_aa: CASSVGVGAAENIQYF

j_call: TRBJ1-6
v_call: TRBV5-4
d_call: TRBD1
clone_size: -
cdr3_nt: TGTGCCTCCTCCCCGGGGGGACAGCAAAATTCACCCCTCCACTTT
cdr3_aa: CASSPGGQQNSPLHF

j_call: TRBJ1-5
v_call: TRBV28
d_call: -
clone_size: few
cdr3_nt: TGTGCCGTGAAGGGCGGGGCACGGCAGCCCCAGCATTTT
cdr3_aa: CAVKGGARQPQHF

j_call: TRBJ2-2
v_call: TRBV27
d_call: -
clone_size: -
cdr3_nt: TGTGCCAGCAGACTGATCACCGGGGAGCTGTTTTTT
cdr3_aa: CASRLITGELFF

j_call: TRBJ2-2
v_call: TRBV7-2
d_call: -
clone_size: few
cdr3_nt: TGTGCCAGCAGCTTATTAGTCCTAGCGTCGACCACCGGGGAGCTGTTTTTT
cdr3_aa: CASSLLVLASTTGELFF

j_call: TRBJ2-6
v_call: TRBV7-2
d_call: TRBD2
clone_size: -
cdr3_nt: TGTGCCAGCAGCCGGACTAGCGGGTCTGGGGCCAACGTCCTGACTTTC
cdr3_aa: CASSRTSGSGANVLTF

j_call: TRBJ2-7
v_call: TRBV7-6
d_call: TRBD2
clone_size: few
cdr3_nt: TGTGCCAGCAGCCCGCTAGCGGGAGATCTCTACGAGCAGTACTTC
cdr3_aa: CASSPLAGDLYEQYF

j_call: TRBJ2-3
v_call: TRBV11-2
d_call: -
clone_size: -
cdr3_nt: TGTGCCAGCAGCTTAAACAGACTCACAGATACGCAGTATTTT
cdr3_aa: CASSLNRLTDTQYF

j_call: TRBJ2-3
v_call: TRBV7-9
d_call: -
clone_size: -
cdr3_nt: TGTGCCAGCAGCTTAGTGAGAAGGGAAGATACGCAGTATTTT
cdr3_aa: CASSLVRREDTQYF

j_call: TRBJ2-7
v_call: TRBV7-2
d_call: -
clone_size: -
cdr3_nt: TGTGCCAGCAGCTTAGCGGGAGATTACGAGCAGTACTTC
cdr3_aa: CASSLAGDYEQYF

j_call: TRBJ1-6
v_call: TRBV9
d_call: -
clone_size: -
cdr3_nt: TGTGCCAGCAGCGTAGGTGGCAGCAATTCACCCCTCCACTTT
cdr3_aa: CASSVGGSNSPLHF

j_call: TRBJ1-1
v_call: TRBV11-1
d_call: TRBD1
clone_size: -
cdr3_nt: TGTGCCAGCAGCCTAACCGGGACAGGGGGGAACACTGAAGCTTTCTTT
cdr3_aa: CASSLTGTGGNTEAFF

j_call: TRBJ2-5
v_call: TRBV7-2
d_call: TRBD1
clone_size: once
cdr3_nt: TGTGCCAGCAGCTCGGGTGCTTACAGGGGGGTTGAGACCCAGTACTTC
cdr3_aa: CASSSGAYRGVETQYF

j_call: TRBJ1-2
v_call: TRBV30
d_call: -
clone_size: -
cdr3_nt: TGTGCCTGGAGTGTTGGGGACTATGGCTACACCTTC
cdr3_aa: CAWSVGDYGYTF

j_call: TRBJ2-7
v_call: TRBV27
d_call: -
clone_size: -
cdr3_nt: TGTGCCAGCAGTTCCGGTAGGGGCGCCGGGACCTACGAGCAGTACTTC
cdr3_aa: CASSSGRGAGTYEQYF

j_call: TRBJ2-3
v_call: TRBV7-9
d_call: -
clone_size: -
cdr3_nt: TGTGCCAGCAGCTTCGACGGATACACAGATACGCAGTATTTT
cdr3_aa: CASSFDGYTDTQYF

j_call: TRBJ2-1
v_call: TRBV19
d_call: TRBD1
clone_size: once
cdr3_nt: TGTGCCAGTAGGCAGCGTCAGGGGGATGAGCAGTTCTTC
cdr3_aa: CASRQRQGDEQFF

j_call: TRBJ2-2
v_call: TRBV14
d_call: -
clone_size: few
cdr3_nt: TGTGCCAGCAGCCAACAACTCCTGAACACCGGGGAGCTGTTTTTT
cdr3_aa: CASSQQLLNTGELFF

j_call: TRBJ2-3
v_call: TRBV18
d_call: TRBD2
clone_size: once
cdr3_nt: TGTGCCAGCTCACCTACAGTAGGGACTAAATTCGCAGATACGCAGTATTTT
cdr3_aa: CASSPTVGTKFADTQYF

j_call: TRBJ2-7
v_call: TRBV7-2
d_call: -
clone_size: -
cdr3_nt: TGTGCCAGCAGCTTATCGGACGTCCACGAGCAGTACTTC
cdr3_aa: CASSLSDVHEQYF

j_call: TRBJ2-2
v_call: TRBV10-2
d_call: -
clone_size: once
cdr3_nt: TGCGCCAGCAGTGAGACTAGTTCCGGGGAGCTGTTTTTT
cdr3_aa: CASSETSSGELFF

j_call: TRBJ2-7
v_call: TRBV27
d_call: -
clone_size: -
cdr3_nt: TGTGCCAGCAGTGGCTTTGGGGAGCAGTACTTC
cdr3_aa: CASSGFGEQYF

j_call: TRBJ2-7
v_call: TRBV5-4
d_call: TRBD2
clone_size: -
cdr3_nt: TGTGCCAGCAGCGGGGGACTAGCGGGAGTGGTCGACGAGCAGTACTTC
cdr3_aa: CASSGGLAGVVDEQYF

j_call: TRBJ2-7
v_call: TRBV4-2
d_call: -
clone_size: -
cdr3_nt: TGTGCCAGCAGCCAAGGGGACCAAAGGGAGCAGTACTTC
cdr3_aa: CASSQGDQREQYF